Presented here are 17 T cell receptor beta chains from one specimen sequenced in a study of blood T cell repertoires in COVID-19. Sequencing used immunoSEQ multiplex PCR; TCRdb keeps in-frame clones, though not all of them. Here the sample spans some 120,000 clones, roughly nine tenths being singletons. The sample was peripheral blood. Every receptor here comes from a man aged 55 to 70 with COVID-19, enrolled during active disease.

J is TRBJ1-2 and V is TRBV11-2, with D possibly being TRBD1 (6 bases). The CDR3 is 14 residues long. Germline-derived CDR1 and CDR2 are SGHAT and FQNNGV. Trimming shortened V by 0 bases and J by 4 bases, and 9 bases separated the two germline ends. CDR3 sequence (DNA): TGTGCCAGCAGCTTAGAACACAGGGCCTATGGCTACACCTTC. It specifies CASSLEHRAYGYTF.

This chain links TRBV6-6 with TRBJ2-1; TRBD1 matches 9 bases. Germline-derived CDR1 and CDR2 are MNHNY and SVGAGI (reference sequence). The V segment lost 5 bases and the J segment 4 bases; nucleotides outside the gene matches: 6. CDR3 length: 15 residues. This CDR3 is CASSPGTGSYNEQFF. The CDR3, as DNA: TGTGCCAGCAGTCCCGGGACAGGGTCTTACAATGAGCAGTTCTTC.

This chain connects TRBV29-1 to TRBJ2-1; no firm D call. Trimming shortened V by 7 bases and J by 8 bases, and 18 bases separated the two germline ends. Germline loops: CDR1 SQVTM, CDR2 ANQGSEA. This CDR3 is 13 amino acids long. The CDR3 loop is CSAEDLFTDEQFF. CDR3 bases: TGCAGCGCCGAGGATCTCTTCACGGATGAGCAGTTCTTC.

This chain links TRBV24-1 with TRBJ1-5; D ambiguous. CDR1 and CDR2 (germline): KGHDR, SFDVKD. V lost 2 bases and J lost 7, with 14 bases in between. The CDR3 is made up of 15 amino acids. The CDR3 DNA follows: TGTGCCACCAGTGATTCTTCGGGGTCACGGCAGCCCCAGCATTTT. It codes for CATSDSSGSRQPQHF.

V is TRBV18 and J is TRBJ1-5; perhaps TRBD1 as D (6 bases). With 6 bases removed from V and 3 bases from J, the gap between germline ends came to 12 bases. This CDR3 has 14 residues. Per germline, CDR1 KGHSH and CDR2 LQKENI. CDR3 DNA sequence: TGTGCCAGCTCGCCGACAGGCCCCAATCAGCCCCAGCATTTT. This encodes CASSPTGPNQPQHF. Based on the CDR3 plus reference TRBV18 and TRBJ1-5, the full variable domain is NAGVMQNPRHLVRRRGQEARLRCSPMKGHSHVYWYRQLPEEGLKFMVYLQKENIIDESGMPKERFSAEFPKEGPSILRIQQVVRGDSAAYFCASSPTGPNQPQHFGDGTRLSIL.

The genes are TRBV5-4 and TRBJ2-7, with a tentative D call TRBD2 (5 bases). V lost 2 bases and J lost 7, with 7 bases in between. The CDR3 is 11 amino acids. The germline V gene has CDR1 SGHNT and CDR2 YYREEE (reference sequence). The CDR3 bases are TGTGCCAGCAGCTTAAGAGGGGAGCAGTACTTC. Translation gives CASSLRGEQYF.

The J gene is TRBJ2-3, the V gene TRBV5-4, with D possibly matching TRBD2 (5 bases). The CDR3 length is 12 residues. CDR1 and CDR2 from the germline V gene are SGHNT and YYREEE (reference sequence). V was trimmed by 3 bases and J by 4 bases, leaving 6 bases between them. CDR3 in DNA: TGTGCCAGCAGCTCACTAGCAGATACGCAGTATTTT. Its translation: CASSSLADTQYF.

The chain carries TRBV5-4 and TRBJ2-5, with TRBD1 matching 7 bases. V dropped 4 bases and J dropped 5; count of bases not matched to a gene: 8. Germline lookup yields CDR1 SGHNT and CDR2 YYREEE (reference sequence). There are 14 residues in the CDR3. The CDR3 nucleotides are TGTGCCAGCAGCCCCACCACGACAGGGGAGACCCAGTACTTC. It specifies CASSPTTTGETQYF.

This clone was counted a single time. The rearrangement links TRBV18 to TRBJ1-5, with 8 positions matching TRBD1. CDR1 and CDR2 from the germline V gene are KGHSH and LQKENI. CDR3 length equals 15 residues. V shed 4 bases, J shed 3 bases, and the junction held 5 bases outside the gene matches. In nucleotides, the CDR3 is TGTGCCAGCTCACTGCTTCAGGGGGCCAATCAGCCCCAGCATTTT. Its protein is CASSLLQGANQPQHF.

The rearrangement links TRBV11-3 to TRBJ2-1, with TRBD2 matching 11 bases. J gave up 2 bases and V 4 bases, and 16 bases lay outside the gene matches. This CDR3 has 20 amino acids. CDR1 SGHNT and CDR2 YENEEA come from the germline V gene. This chain's CDR3 is CASSSGRRGQTSGTYNEQFF. The CDR3 DNA reads TGTGCCAGCAGCTCGGGGAGAAGGGGACAGACTAGCGGGACCTACAATGAGCAGTTCTTC.

J is TRBJ2-1 and V is TRBV10-3; TRBD2 matches at 10 bases. This CDR3 has 16 amino acids. After removal of 5 bases from V and 2 bases from J, the junction contained 6 bases not matched to a gene. The germline V gene encodes CDR1 ENHRY and CDR2 SYGVKD. CDR3 in amino acids: CAISPGTSETYNEQFF. The CDR3 region has the DNA TGTGCCATCAGTCCAGGGACTAGCGAAACCTACAATGAGCAGTTCTTC.

CDR3 amino acids: CASSLGGTNTEAFF. The CDR3 nucleotides are TGTGCCAGCAGCTTAGGAGGAACGAACACTGAAGCTTTCTTT. This chain uses TRBV7-6 with TRBJ1-1; no definite D call. Germline loops: CDR1 SGHVS, CDR2 FNYEAQ. The CDR3 runs 14 residues. With 1 base removed from V and 1 base from J, the gap between germline ends came to 7 bases.

This chain connects TRBV6-4 to TRBJ2-3, with D hard to call. The CDR3 is made up of 11 amino acids. Trimming shortened V by 9 bases and J by 2 bases, and 6 bases separated the two germline ends. Germline V gene lookup returns CDR1 MRHNA and CDR2 SNTAGT. The CDR3 region is CASIYTDTQYF. In nucleotides, the CDR3 is TGTGCCAGTATATACACAGATACGCAGTATTTT.

This clone was recorded only once. The chain combines TRBV1 with TRBJ1-2; the listed D gene, TRBD1, was not tested against the DNA. TRBV1 is assigned pseudogene status. This CDR3 spans 17 amino acids. The CDR3 is CTSSPPDSRHRDYGYTF. CDR3 nucleotides: TGCACCAGCAGCCCCCCGGACAGTCGCCATCGGGACTATGGCTACACCTTC.

J is TRBJ1-5 and V is TRBV24-1; D perhaps matches TRBD1 (5 bases). This CDR3 is built from 17 residues. Germline V CDR1 and CDR2: KGHDR, SFDVKD. The V end lost 3 bases, the J end lost 4 bases, and 18 bases lay between the germline ends. The DNA for the CDR3 is TGTGCCACCAGTGATGGGGGGGGAGAACCGGATAATCAGCCCCAGCATTTT. It yields the protein CATSDGGGEPDNQPQHF.

The chain has TRBV30 and TRBJ1-2; D remains unclear. The ends were cut back, 2 bases at V and 7 bases at J, with 14 bases in the middle. The CDR3 totals 13 residues. CDR1 is GTSNPN, CDR2 SVGIG, per germline (reference sequence). CDR3 loop: CAWSTERRPGYTF. As DNA, the CDR3 is TGTGCCTGGAGTACCGAACGGAGGCCTGGCTACACCTTC.

The DNA for the CDR3 is TGTGCCAGCAGTCTTAGGCCCTCTAGCGGGGACACAGATACGCAGTATTTT. Translated: CASSLRPSSGDTDTQYF. The chain joins TRBV28 to TRBJ2-3; 9 nucleotides align to TRBD2. The CDR3 is made up of 17 amino acids. Germline values: CDR1 MDHEN, CDR2 SYDVKM. After removal of 5 bases from V and 2 bases from J, the junction contained 11 bases not matched to a gene.